This TCR beta chain was captured in a study of blood T cell repertoires in COVID-19. The wider study: Donors in the United States, Italy and Spain gave samples during acute or convalescent COVID-19. The cDNA or gDNA used as material had been derived from T cells, B-cell-depleted T cells, or PBMCs.

The CDR3 contains 17 residues. Between the trimmed V and J ends, which lost 6 bases and 2 bases, there was a span of 19 bases. The germline V gene encodes CDR1 LNHDA and CDR2 SQIVND (reference sequence). Source study methods: Amplification of reference gene primers was used by the study to estimate nucleated cell counts. Clones were read by immunoSEQ multiplex PCR, and TCRdb kept only the in-frame ones, dropping some. V, J and clone size are those of that table, while D and trimming were read from the DNA. The data hold 300,000 to 400,000 clones, with around 88% observed a single time. J is TRBJ1-4 and V is TRBV19; a possible D gene is TRBD1 (6 bases). The receptor comes from a man aged 25 to 40 with active or convalescent COVID-19. Sequencing was performed on peripheral blood. The CDR3 coding sequence is TGTGCCAGTAGCTTCGGGACACTCGGGGAGACTAATGAAAAACTGTTTTTT. Its protein product is CASSFGTLGETNEKLFF. The whole variable domain, remainder taken from reference TRBV19 and TRBJ1-4, is DGGITQSPKYLFRKEGQNVTLSCEQNLNHDAMYWYRQDPGQGLRLIYYSQIVNDFQKGDIAEGYSVSREKKESFPLTVTSAQKNPTAFYLCASSFGTLGETNEKLFFGSGTQLSVL.